The clone carrying this TCR beta chain was observed many times. The antigen remains unidentified. The cDNA came from 5'RACE with 10-nucleotide random UMIs. MiXCR was run by TCRdb on the 5' RACE reads, yielding one entry per CDR3 protein. The table shows some 79,000 distinct CDR3 sequences, with about 14% occurring only once. The sample is drawn from a study of neurological immune-mediated disorders. Study observations and caveats: CDR3 amino acid sequences found in expanded clones were never shared across subjects, suggesting private repertoires in all groups.

Trimming removed 0 bases at V and 0 bases at J, with 6 bases between. The CDR3 totals 15 residues. Germline CDR1 SGHRS, CDR2 YFSETQ. This sequence was found in a woman aged 45-65 years in good health. The source material was PBMCs. The chain couples TRBV5-1 to TRBJ1-4; D is unresolved. Here the CDR3 reads CASSLDTTTNEKLFF. CDR3 coding DNA: TGCGCCAGCAGCTTGGATACTACAACTAATGAAAAACTGTTTTTT.